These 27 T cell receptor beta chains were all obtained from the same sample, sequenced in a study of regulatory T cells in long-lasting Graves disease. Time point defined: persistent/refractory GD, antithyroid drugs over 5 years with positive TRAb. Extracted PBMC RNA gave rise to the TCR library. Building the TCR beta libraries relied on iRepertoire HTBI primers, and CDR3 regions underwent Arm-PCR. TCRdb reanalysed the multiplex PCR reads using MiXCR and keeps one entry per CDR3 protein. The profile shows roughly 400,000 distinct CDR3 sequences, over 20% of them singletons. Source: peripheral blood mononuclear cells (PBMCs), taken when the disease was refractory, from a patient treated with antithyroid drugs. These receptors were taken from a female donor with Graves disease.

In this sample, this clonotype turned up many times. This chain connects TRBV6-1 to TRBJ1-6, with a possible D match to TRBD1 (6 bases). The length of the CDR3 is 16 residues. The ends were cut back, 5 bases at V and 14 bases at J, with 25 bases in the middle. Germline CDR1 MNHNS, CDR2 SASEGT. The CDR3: CASSLDTGTYTITLHF. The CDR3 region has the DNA TGTGCCAGCAGTCTAGATACCGGGACATACACCATTACCCTCCACTTT.

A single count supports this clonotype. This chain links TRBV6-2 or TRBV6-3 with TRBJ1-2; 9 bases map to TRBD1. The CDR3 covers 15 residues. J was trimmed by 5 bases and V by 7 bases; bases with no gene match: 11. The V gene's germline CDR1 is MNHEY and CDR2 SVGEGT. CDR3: CASNLLQGASYGYTF. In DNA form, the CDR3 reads TGTGCCAGCAACTTATTACAGGGGGCATCTTATGGCTACACCTTC.

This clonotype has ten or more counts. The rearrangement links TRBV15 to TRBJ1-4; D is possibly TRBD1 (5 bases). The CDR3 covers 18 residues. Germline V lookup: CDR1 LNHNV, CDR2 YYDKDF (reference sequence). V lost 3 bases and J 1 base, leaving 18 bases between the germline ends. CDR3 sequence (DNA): TGTGCCACCAGCAGCGGATTCTGGTTTGGGGGAACTAATGAAAAACTGTTTTTT. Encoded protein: CATSSGFWFGGTNEKLFF.

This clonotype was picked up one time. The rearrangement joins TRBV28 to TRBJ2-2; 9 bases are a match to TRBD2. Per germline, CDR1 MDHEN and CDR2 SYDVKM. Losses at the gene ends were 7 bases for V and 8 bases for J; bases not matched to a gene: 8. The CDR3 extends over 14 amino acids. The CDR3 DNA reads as TGTGCCAGCACCCAGGGGCTAGCGGGAGGGGAGCTGTTTTTT. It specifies CASTQGLAGGELFF.

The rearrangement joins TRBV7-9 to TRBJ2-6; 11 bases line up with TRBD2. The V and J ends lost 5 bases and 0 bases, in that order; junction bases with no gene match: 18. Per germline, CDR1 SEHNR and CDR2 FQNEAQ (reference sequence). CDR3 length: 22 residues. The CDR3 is CASSATSGSWPALGSGANVLTF. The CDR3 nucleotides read TGTGCCAGCAGCGCCACTAGCGGGAGTTGGCCCGCGCTGGGCTCTGGGGCCAACGTCCTGACTTTC.

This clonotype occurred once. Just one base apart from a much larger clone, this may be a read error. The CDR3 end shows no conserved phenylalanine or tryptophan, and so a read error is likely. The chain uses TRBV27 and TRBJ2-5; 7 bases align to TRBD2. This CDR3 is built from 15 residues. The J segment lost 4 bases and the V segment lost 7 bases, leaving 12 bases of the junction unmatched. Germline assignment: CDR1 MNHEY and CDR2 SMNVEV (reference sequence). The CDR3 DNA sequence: TGTGCCAGCAACCCGACTAGGACGGGGGGAGAGACCCAGTACTCC. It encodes CASNPTRTGGETQYS.

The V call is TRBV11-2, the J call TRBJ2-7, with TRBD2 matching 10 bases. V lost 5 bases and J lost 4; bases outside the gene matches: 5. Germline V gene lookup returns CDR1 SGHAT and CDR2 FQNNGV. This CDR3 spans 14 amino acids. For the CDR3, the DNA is TGTGCCAGCAGCGTGACTAGCGGGTTTTACGAGCAGTACTTC. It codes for CASSVTSGFYEQYF.

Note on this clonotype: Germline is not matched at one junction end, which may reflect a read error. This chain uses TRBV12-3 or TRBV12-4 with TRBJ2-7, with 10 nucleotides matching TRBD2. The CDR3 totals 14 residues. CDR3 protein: CASSLAGLAYGQYF. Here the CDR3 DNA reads TGTGCCAGCAGTTTAGCGGGACTAGCGTACGGGCAGTACTTC.

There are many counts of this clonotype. The CDR3 loop reads CASTRVTGELFF. CDR3 nucleotides: TGTGCTTCGACCAGGGTCACCGGGGAGCTGTTTTTT. The V call is TRBV2, the J call TRBJ2-2, with D possibly being TRBD1 (5 bases). CDR1 and CDR2 from the germline V gene are SNHLY and FYNNEI. The CDR3 is 12 amino acids.

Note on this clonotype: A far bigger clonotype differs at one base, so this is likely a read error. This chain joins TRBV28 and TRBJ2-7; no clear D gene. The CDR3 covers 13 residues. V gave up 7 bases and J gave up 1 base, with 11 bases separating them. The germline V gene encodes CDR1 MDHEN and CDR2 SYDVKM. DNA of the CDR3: TGTGCCAGCAATTTGGGCATTTCCTACGAGCAGTACTTC. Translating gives CASNLGISYEQYF.

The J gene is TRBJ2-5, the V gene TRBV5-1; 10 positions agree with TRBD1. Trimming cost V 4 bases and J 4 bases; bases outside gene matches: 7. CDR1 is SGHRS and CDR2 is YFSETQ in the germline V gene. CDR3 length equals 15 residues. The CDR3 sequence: CASSPGTGDGETQYF. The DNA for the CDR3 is TGCGCCAGCAGCCCTGGGACAGGGGATGGAGAGACCCAGTACTTC.

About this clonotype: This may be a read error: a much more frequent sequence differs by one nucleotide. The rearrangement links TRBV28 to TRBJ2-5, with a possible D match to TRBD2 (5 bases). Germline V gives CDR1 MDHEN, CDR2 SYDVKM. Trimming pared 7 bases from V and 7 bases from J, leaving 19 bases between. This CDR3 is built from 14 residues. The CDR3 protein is CASTRSGSEGTQYF. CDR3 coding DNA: TGTGCCAGCACCAGAAGTGGGAGCGAAGGGACCCAGTACTTC.

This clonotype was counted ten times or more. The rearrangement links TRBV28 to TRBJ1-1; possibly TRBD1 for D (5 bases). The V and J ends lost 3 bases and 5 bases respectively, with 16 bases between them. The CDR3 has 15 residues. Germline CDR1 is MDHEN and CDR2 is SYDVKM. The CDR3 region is CASSLGQGSNTEAFF. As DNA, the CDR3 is TGTGCCAGCAGTTTGGGGCAGGGTAGTAATACTGAAGCTTTCTTT.

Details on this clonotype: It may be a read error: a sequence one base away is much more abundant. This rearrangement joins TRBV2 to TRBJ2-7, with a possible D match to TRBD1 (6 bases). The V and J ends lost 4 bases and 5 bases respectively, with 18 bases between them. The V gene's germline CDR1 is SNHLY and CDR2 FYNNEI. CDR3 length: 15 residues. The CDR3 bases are TGTGCCAGCAGTGTCCGGGCAGGGGTGCCAAACGAGCAGTACTTC. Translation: CASSVRAGVPNEQYF. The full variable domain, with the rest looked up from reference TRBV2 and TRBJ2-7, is EPEVTQTPSHQVTQMGQEVILRCVPISNHLYFYWYRQILGQKVEFLVSFYNNEISEKSEIFDDQFSVERPDGSNFTLKIRSTKLEDSAMYFCASSVRAGVPNEQYFGPGTRLTVT.

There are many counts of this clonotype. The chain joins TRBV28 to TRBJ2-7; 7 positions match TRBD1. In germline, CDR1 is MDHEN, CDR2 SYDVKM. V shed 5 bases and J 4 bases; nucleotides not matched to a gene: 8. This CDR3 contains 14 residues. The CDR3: CASSTRGRRYEQYF. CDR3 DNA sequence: TGTGCCAGCAGTACAAGGGGGCGCAGATACGAGCAGTACTTC.

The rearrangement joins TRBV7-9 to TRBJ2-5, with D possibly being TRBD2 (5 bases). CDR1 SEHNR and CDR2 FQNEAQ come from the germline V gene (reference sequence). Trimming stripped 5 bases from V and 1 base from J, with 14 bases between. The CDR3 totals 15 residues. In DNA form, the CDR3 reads TGTGCCAGCAGCCCCTCGCGCGGGCTCCAAGAGACCCAGTACTTC. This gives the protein CASSPSRGLQETQYF.

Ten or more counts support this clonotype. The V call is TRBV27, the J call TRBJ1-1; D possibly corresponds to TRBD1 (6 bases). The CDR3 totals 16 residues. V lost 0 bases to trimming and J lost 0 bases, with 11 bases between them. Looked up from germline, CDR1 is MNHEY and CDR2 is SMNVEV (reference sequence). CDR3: CASSLSQGSLNTEAFF. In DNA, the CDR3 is TGTGCCAGCAGTTTATCACAGGGAAGCCTGAACACTGAAGCTTTCTTT.

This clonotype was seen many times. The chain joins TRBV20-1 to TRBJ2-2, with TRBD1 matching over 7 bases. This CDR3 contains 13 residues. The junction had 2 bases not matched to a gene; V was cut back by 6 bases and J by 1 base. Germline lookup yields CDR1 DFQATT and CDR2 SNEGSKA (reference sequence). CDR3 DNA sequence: TGCAGTGCCAGGACAGGGAACACCGGGGAGCTGTTTTTT. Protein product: CSARTGNTGELFF.

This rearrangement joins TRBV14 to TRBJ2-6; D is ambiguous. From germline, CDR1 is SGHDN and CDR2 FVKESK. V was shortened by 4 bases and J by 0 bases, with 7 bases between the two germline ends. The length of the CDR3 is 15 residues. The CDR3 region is CASSPLYSGANVLTF. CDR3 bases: TGTGCCAGCAGCCCCTTGTACTCTGGGGCCAACGTCCTGACTTTC.

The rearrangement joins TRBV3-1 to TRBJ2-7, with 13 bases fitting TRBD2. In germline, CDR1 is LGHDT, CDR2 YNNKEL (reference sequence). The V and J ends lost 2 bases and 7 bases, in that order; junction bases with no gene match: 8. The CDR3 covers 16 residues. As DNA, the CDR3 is TGTGCCAGCAGCCAATTGAGGACTAGCGGGAGTCGGGAGCAGTACTTC. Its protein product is CASSQLRTSGSREQYF.

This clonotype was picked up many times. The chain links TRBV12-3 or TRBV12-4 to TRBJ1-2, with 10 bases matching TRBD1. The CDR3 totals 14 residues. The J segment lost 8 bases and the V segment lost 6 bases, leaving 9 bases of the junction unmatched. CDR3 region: CASSRDRGVGGYTF. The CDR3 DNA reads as TGTGCCAGCAGCCGGGACAGGGGAGTAGGGGGCTACACCTTC.

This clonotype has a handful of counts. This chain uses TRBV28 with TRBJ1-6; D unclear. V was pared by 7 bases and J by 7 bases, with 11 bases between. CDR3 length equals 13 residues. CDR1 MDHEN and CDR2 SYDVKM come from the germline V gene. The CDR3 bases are TGTGCCAGCACCTGGACGGTCAATTCACCCCTCCACTTT. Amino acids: CASTWTVNSPLHF.

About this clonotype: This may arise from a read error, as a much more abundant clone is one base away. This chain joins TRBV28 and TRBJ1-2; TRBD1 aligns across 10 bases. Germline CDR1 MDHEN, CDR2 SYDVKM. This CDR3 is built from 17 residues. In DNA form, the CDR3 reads TGTGCCAGCAGTACAACCCCGGGACAGGGGACAGCGCGGGGCTACGCCTTC. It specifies CASSTTPGQGTARGYAF.

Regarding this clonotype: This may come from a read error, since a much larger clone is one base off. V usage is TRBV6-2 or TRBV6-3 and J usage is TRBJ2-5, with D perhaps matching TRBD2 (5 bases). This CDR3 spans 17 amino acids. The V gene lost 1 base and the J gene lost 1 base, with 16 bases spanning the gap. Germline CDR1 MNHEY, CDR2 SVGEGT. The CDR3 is CASSYLIPAATQETQYF. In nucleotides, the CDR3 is TGTGCCAGCAGTTACTTGATTCCAGCGGCGACCCAAGAGACCCAGTACTTC.

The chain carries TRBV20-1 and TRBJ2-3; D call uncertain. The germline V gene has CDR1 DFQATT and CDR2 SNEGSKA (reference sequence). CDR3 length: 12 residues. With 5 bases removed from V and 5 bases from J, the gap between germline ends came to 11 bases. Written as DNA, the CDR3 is TGCAGTGCTGCGACTGGGCTAGATACGCAGTATTTT. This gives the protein CSAATGLDTQYF.

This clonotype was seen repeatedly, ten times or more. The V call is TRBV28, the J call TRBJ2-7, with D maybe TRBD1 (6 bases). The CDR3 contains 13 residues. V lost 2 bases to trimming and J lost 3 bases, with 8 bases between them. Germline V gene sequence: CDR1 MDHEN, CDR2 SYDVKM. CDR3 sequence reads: CASSLGDNYEQYF. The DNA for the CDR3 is TGTGCCAGCAGTTTAGGGGACAACTACGAGCAGTACTTC.

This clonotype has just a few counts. The CDR3 sequence: CASSQDFPGGTNEKLFF. CDR3 bases: TGTGCCAGCAGCCAAGATTTTCCCGGGGGCACTAATGAAAAACTGTTTTTT. The V gene is TRBV3-1, the J gene TRBJ1-4; D is possibly TRBD1 (6 bases). Germline assignment: CDR1 LGHDT and CDR2 YNNKEL (reference sequence). Trimming stripped 0 bases from V and 2 bases from J, with 13 bases between. The CDR3 extends over 17 amino acids.